This T cell receptor beta chain was sequenced in a study of T cell changes during pregnancy in multiple sclerosis. Data came from immunoSEQ multiplex PCR; TCRdb stores just in-frame clones and leaves some out. The data show over 45,000 clones, 80% to 90% seen once. Sequences were derived from CD4+ T cells from peripheral blood mononuclear cells, sampled in the third trimester of pregnancy. The clonotype comes from a female donor with multiple sclerosis, enrolled in a pregnancy study.

In DNA form, the CDR3 reads TGTGCCAGCAGGGACAGGGGTATGAACACAGATACGCAGTATTTT. It codes for CASRDRGMNTDTQYF. The rearrangement uses TRBV6-1 and TRBJ2-3, with TRBD1 matching 9 bases. The CDR3 is 15 amino acids. The germline gives CDR1 MNHNS, CDR2 SASEGT. V was pared by 6 bases and J by 2 bases, with 6 bases of the junction left unmatched.